These 22 T cell receptor beta chains were sequenced from one sample in a study of T cell repertoires in cytomegalovirus infection. TCRdb called the reads again in MiXCR, with one record for every CDR3 protein. This sample has 300,000 or so distinct CDR3 sequences, with about 26% found just once. What was sequenced was PBMCs. The receptor set was obtained from a human donor in good health (CMV status not recorded). Some clones in this sample may be carry-over from other donors' samples.

The J gene is TRBJ2-2, the V gene TRBV7-8, with TRBD2 identical over 8 bases. Germline values: CDR1 SGHVS, CDR2 FQNEAQ. V lost 3 bases and J lost 1; bases outside the gene matches: 7. CDR3 size: 17 residues. CDR3 residues: CASSFEPLAGNTGELFF. CDR3 nucleotides: TGTGCCAGCAGCTTCGAGCCTCTAGCGGGGAACACCGGGGAGCTGTTTTTT.

CDR3 in amino acids: CSATWAYSGSSAEQYF. The DNA of the CDR3 is TGCAGTGCTACATGGGCCTATAGCGGGTCCTCAGCCGAGCAGTACTTC. The genes are TRBV20-1 and TRBJ2-7; 7 bases fit TRBD2. V dropped 4 bases and J dropped 6; count of bases not matched to a gene: 18. The CDR3 is 16 amino acids. CDR1 and CDR2 (germline): DFQATT, SNEGSKA (reference sequence).

This clonotype was seen once. The rearrangement uses TRBV7-2 and TRBJ2-3; 13 bases fit TRBD2. V gave up 5 bases and J gave up 6 bases; unmatched junction bases: 8. In germline, CDR1 is SGHTA, CDR2 FQGNSA. The CDR3 is made up of 16 amino acids. CDR3 amino acids: CASSPRTSGSLDTQYF. Written as DNA, the CDR3 is TGTGCCAGCAGCCCTCGGACTAGCGGGAGCCTGGATACGCAGTATTTT.

This clonotype was found a few times. The J gene is TRBJ2-6, the V gene TRBV7-8, with D uncertain. The V gene lost 4 bases and the J gene lost 0 bases, with 7 bases spanning the gap. Germline loops: CDR1 SGHVS, CDR2 FQNEAQ. This CDR3 is built from 15 residues. CDR3 sequence reads: CASSSITSGANVLTF. CDR3 DNA: TGTGCCAGCAGCTCCATTACCTCTGGGGCCAACGTCCTGACTTTC.

The V call is TRBV29-1, the J call TRBJ2-1; 12 bases align to TRBD2. The CDR3 totals 14 residues. Per the germline V gene, CDR1 is SQVTM and CDR2 is ANQGSEA. J lost 7 bases, V lost 6 bases, and 7 bases had no gene match. The CDR3 here is CSVVTSGGWNEQFF. The CDR3 DNA reads as TGCAGCGTGGTTACTAGCGGGGGGTGGAATGAGCAGTTCTTC.

V gene TRBV4-1 combines with J gene TRBJ1-5; D gene unclear. Looked up from germline, CDR1 is MGHRA and CDR2 is YSYEKL. The CDR3 loop spans 15 amino acids. Trimming shortened V by 0 bases and J by 6 bases, and 12 bases separated the two germline ends. In DNA form, the CDR3 reads TGCGCCAGCAGCCAAGAGGACCTGAGGAGTCAGCCCCAGCATTTT. Its protein product is CASSQEDLRSQPQHF.

This clonotype was observed at least ten times. This chain connects TRBV7-2 to TRBJ1-4; tentatively, D is TRBD1 (5 bases). Germline CDR1 SGHTA, CDR2 FQGNSA. V was clipped by 1 base and J by 6 bases, with 12 bases between them. The CDR3 is 15 amino acids. The CDR3 loop reads CASSLVRGRYEKLFF. CDR3 in DNA: TGTGCCAGCAGCTTAGTGAGGGGACGATATGAAAAACTGTTTTTT.

Points on this clonotype: The junction does not match germline at one end; this may be a read error. The rearrangement uses TRBV7-2 and TRBJ1-4; no firm D call. The CDR3 covers 15 residues. Germline CDR1 is SGHTA and CDR2 is FQGNSA. The CDR3 is CASSLVATTNERLFF. As DNA, the CDR3 is TGTGCCAGCAGCTTAGTGGCCACAACTAATGAAAGACTGTTTTTT.

The chain combines TRBV5-1 with TRBJ1-1; a possible D gene is TRBD1 (6 bases). The CDR3 is 16 amino acids. Looked up from germline, CDR1 is SGHRS and CDR2 is YFSETQ. V lost 4 bases and J lost 0, with 16 bases in between. As DNA, the CDR3 is TGCGCCAGCAGCGATCCGGGGGCAGGGATGAACACTGAAGCTTTCTTT. This sequence encodes CASSDPGAGMNTEAFF.

There are a few counts of this clonotype. The genes are TRBV20-1 and TRBJ1-5, with D uncertain. The CDR3 sequence is 11 residues long. Looked up from germline, CDR1 is DFQATT and CDR2 is SNEGSKA (reference sequence). V was pared by 3 bases and J by 4 bases, with 4 bases between. CDR3 in amino acids: CSASRNQPQHF. The CDR3 region has the DNA TGCAGTGCTAGCCGGAATCAGCCCCAGCATTTT.

This clonotype was counted a few times. This chain joins TRBV6-2 or TRBV6-3 and TRBJ1-1; D gene ambiguous. Per germline, CDR1 MNHEY and CDR2 SVGEGT. The germline V and J ends were trimmed by 4 bases and 8 bases, with 17 bases remaining between them. This CDR3 spans 14 amino acids. The CDR3 here is CASSWERGTREAFF. The CDR3, as DNA: TGTGCCAGCAGTTGGGAGCGTGGAACACGAGAAGCTTTCTTT.

This clonotype was seen a few times. J is TRBJ2-1 and V is TRBV7-2; D unresolved. The germline V gene encodes CDR1 SGHTA and CDR2 FQGNSA. The CDR3 totals 13 residues. V shed 3 bases and J shed 5 bases, with 8 bases lying between them. CDR3 sequence reads: CASSFNYHNEQFF. For the CDR3, the DNA is TGTGCCAGCAGCTTTAACTATCACAATGAGCAGTTCTTC.

The CDR3 nucleotides are TGTGCCAGCAGCCAAAACTATGGCTACACCTTC. This translates into CASSQNYGYTF. The rearrangement joins TRBV14 to TRBJ1-2; no clear D. The germline gives CDR1 SGHDN, CDR2 FVKESK. V was pared by 2 bases and J by 2 bases, with 0 bases between. The length of the CDR3 is 11 residues.

This clonotype was found many times. J is TRBJ2-3 and V is TRBV7-2, with a tentative D call TRBD2 (5 bases). The V end was cut by 2 bases, the J end by 2 bases, with 14 bases between. The CDR3 is 16 residues long. The V gene's germline CDR1 is SGHTA and CDR2 FQGNSA. CDR3 loop: CASSLNGGGNTDTQYF. The CDR3 DNA reads TGTGCCAGCAGCTTAAATGGCGGAGGTAACACAGATACGCAGTATTTT.

This clonotype appeared a few times. This rearrangement joins TRBV28 to TRBJ1-5; TRBD1 might be the D (6 bases). Trimming took 3 bases from V and 2 from J, leaving 14 bases between them. The germline CDR1 and CDR2 sequences are MDHEN and SYDVKM. This CDR3 has 16 amino acids. The CDR3 nucleotides are TGTGCCAGCAGTTTCTTCTACGGGGGGCGCAATCAGCCCCAGCATTTT. Translated, it gives CASSFFYGGRNQPQHF.

The table lists this clonotype with a few counts. V is TRBV7-2 and J is TRBJ1-2; no firm D call. The CDR3 runs to 12 residues. The germline V gene has CDR1 SGHTA and CDR2 FQGNSA. Trimming removed 7 bases at V and 1 base at J, with 7 bases between. The CDR3 here is CASTQNNYGYTF. In DNA form, the CDR3 reads TGTGCCAGCACTCAGAATAACTATGGCTACACCTTC.

As to this clonotype: This is likely a read error, given that the CDR3 carries no conserved phenylalanine or tryptophan at its end. Because the CDR3's place on the DNA is in doubt, the DNA is left out and the CDR3 is given as listed by TCRdb. The V gene is TRBV7-2, the J gene TRBJ1-2; the table's D call of TRBD1 was not tested on the DNA. The CDR3 region is 15 residues in length, termini included. CDR1 SGHTA and CDR2 FQGNSA come from the germline V gene. CDR3 region: CASTPKGLTNYGYTL.

This clonotype was seen a few times. J is TRBJ2-1 and V is TRBV7-8; 7 positions match TRBD1. Germline trimming cut 6 bases from V and 5 bases from J; bases unmatched to any gene: 10. Per the germline V gene, CDR1 is SGHVS and CDR2 is FQNEAQ. This CDR3 is built from 15 residues. CDR3 DNA: TGTGCCAGCAGTCTTCGACAGGGTCGGGACAATGAGCAGTTCTTC. This codes for CASSLRQGRDNEQFF.

The CDR3 DNA reads as TGTGCCAGCAGCCAAGGAGCGGGAGGGTTCACAGATACGCAGTATTTT. It is translated as CASSQGAGGFTDTQYF. The chain carries TRBV14 and TRBJ2-3; 10 nucleotides agree with TRBD2. After removal of 1 base from V and 2 bases from J, the junction contained 3 bases not matched to a gene. The CDR3 covers 16 residues. Germline V gene sequence: CDR1 SGHDN, CDR2 FVKESK.

This clonotype was observed at least ten times. CDR3 sequence reads: CASSLGSWGDTQYF. The CDR3 DNA follows: TGTGCCAGCAGCCTTGGGTCGTGGGGAGATACGCAGTATTTT. The V and J genes are TRBV7-6 and TRBJ2-3; D not certain. This CDR3 is 14 amino acids long. V was trimmed by 5 bases and J by 5 bases, leaving 14 bases between them. Germline V CDR1 and CDR2: SGHVS, FNYEAQ.

Ten or more counts support this clonotype. The V gene is TRBV20-1, the J gene TRBJ2-4; TRBD1 or TRBD2 may be the D gene (5 bases each). Germline V lookup: CDR1 DFQATT, CDR2 SNEGSKA (reference sequence). The CDR3 consists of 12 residues. V was pared by 6 bases and J by 7 bases, with 13 bases between. Here the CDR3 reads CSAPEWGNIQYF. CDR3 nucleotides: TGCAGTGCGCCAGAGTGGGGGAACATTCAGTACTTC.

The chain links TRBV5-1 to TRBJ2-2; D is perhaps TRBD1 (6 bases). Germline V gene lookup returns CDR1 SGHRS and CDR2 YFSETQ. Between the trimmed V and J ends, which lost 3 bases and 6 bases, there was a span of 15 bases. The CDR3 extends over 15 amino acids. The CDR3 loop is CASSSQQGSAGELFF. Here the CDR3 DNA reads TGCGCCAGCAGCTCACAACAGGGATCGGCCGGGGAGCTGTTTTTT. The full variable domain, its missing parts supplied by reference TRBV5-1 and TRBJ2-2, is KAGVTQTPRYLIKTRGQQVTLSCSPISGHRSVSWYQQTPGQGLQFLFEYFSETQRNKGNFPGRFSGRQFSNSRSEMNVSTLELGDSALYLCASSSQQGSAGELFFGEGSRLTVL.